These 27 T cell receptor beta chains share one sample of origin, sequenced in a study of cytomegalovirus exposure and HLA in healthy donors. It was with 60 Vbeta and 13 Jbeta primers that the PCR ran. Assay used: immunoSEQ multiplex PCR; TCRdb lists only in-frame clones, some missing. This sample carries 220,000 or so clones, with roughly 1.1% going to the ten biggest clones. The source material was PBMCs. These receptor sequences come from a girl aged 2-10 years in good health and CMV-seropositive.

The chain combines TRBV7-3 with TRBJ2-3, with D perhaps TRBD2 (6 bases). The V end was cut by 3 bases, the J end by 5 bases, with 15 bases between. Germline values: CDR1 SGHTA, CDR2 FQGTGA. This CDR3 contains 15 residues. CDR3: CASSFQGGTVDTQYF. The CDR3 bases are TGTGCCAGCAGCTTTCAAGGCGGGACGGTAGATACGCAGTATTTT.

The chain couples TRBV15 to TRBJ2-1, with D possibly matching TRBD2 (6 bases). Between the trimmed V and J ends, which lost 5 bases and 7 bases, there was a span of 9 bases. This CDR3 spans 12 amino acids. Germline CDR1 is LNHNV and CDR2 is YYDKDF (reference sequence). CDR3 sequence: CATSLGRNEQFF. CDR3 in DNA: TGTGCCACCAGCTTAGGGAGGAATGAGCAGTTCTTC.

The CDR3 nucleotides are TGTGCCTGGAGTGGGGTCAGGGGCGGTGAGCAGTTCTTC. Its protein is CAWSGVRGGEQFF. This chain connects TRBV30 to TRBJ2-1; D is possibly TRBD1 (6 bases). The germline V gene encodes CDR1 GTSNPN and CDR2 SVGIG (reference sequence). This CDR3 is 13 amino acids long. Trimming stripped 1 base from V and 9 bases from J, with 13 bases between.

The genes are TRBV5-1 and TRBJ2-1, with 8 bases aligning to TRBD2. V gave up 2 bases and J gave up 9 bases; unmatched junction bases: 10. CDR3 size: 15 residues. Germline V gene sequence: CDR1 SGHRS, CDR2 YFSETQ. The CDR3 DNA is TGCGCCAGCAGCTTAGTAGGACTAGCCGATTTTGAGCAGTTCTTC. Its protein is CASSLVGLADFEQFF.

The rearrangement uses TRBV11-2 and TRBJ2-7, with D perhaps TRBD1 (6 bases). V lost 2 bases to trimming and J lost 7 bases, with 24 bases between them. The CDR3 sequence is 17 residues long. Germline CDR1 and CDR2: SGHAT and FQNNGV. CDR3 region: CASSLIPRGRGPWEQYF. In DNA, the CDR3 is TGTGCCAGCAGCTTAATACCCAGGGGCAGGGGTCCCTGGGAGCAGTACTTC.

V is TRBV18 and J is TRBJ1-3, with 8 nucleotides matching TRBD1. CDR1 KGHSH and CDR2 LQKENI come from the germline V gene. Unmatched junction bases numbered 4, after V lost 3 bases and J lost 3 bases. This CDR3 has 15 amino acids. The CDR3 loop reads CASSPKQGDGNTIYF. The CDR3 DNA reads TGTGCCAGCTCACCCAAACAGGGGGATGGAAACACCATATATTTT.

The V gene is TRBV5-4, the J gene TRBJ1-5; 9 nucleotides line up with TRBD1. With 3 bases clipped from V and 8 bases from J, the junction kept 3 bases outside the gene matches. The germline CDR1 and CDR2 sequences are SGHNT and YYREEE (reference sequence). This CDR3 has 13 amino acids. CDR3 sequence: CASSSGQGEPQHF. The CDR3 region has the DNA TGTGCCAGCAGCTCGGGACAGGGAGAGCCCCAGCATTTT.

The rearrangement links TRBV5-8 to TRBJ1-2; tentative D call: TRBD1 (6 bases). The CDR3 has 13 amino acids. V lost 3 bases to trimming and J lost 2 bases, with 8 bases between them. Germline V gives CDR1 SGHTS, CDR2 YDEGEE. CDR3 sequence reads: CASSSGENYGYTF. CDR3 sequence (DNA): TGTGCCAGCAGCTCAGGGGAAAACTATGGCTACACCTTC.

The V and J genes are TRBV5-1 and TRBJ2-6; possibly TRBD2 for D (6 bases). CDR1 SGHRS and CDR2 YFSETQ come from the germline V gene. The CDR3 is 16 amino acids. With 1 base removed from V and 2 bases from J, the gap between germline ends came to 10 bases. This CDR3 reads CASSLSGGPGANVLTF. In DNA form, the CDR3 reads TGCGCCAGCAGCTTGTCCGGGGGTCCTGGGGCCAACGTCCTGACTTTC.

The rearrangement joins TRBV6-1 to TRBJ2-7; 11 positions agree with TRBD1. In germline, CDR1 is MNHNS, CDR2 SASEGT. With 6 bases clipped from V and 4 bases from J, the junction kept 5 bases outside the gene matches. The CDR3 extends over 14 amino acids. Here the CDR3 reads CASRGTGGPYEQYF. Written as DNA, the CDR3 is TGTGCCAGCAGAGGGACAGGGGGACCTTACGAGCAGTACTTC.

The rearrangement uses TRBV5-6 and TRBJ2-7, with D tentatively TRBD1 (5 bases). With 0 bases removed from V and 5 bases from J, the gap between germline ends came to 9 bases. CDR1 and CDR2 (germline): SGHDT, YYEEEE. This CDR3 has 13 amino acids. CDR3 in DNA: TGTGCCAGCAGCTTGGTTGACAGAAACGAGCAGTACTTC. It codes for CASSLVDRNEQYF.

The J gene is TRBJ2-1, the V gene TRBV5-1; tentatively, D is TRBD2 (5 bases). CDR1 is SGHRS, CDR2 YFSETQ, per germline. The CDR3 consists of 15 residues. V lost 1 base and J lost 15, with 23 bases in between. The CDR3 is CASSLQKPGLEGLFF. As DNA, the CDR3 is TGCGCCAGCAGCTTGCAAAAACCGGGCCTCGAGGGTTTGTTCTTC.

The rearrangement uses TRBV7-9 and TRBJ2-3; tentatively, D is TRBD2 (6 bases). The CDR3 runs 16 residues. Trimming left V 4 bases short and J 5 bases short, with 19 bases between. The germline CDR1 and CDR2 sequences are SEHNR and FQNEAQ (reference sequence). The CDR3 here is CASSSPGTVRKDTQYF. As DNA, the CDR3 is TGTGCCAGCAGCTCCCCCGGGACTGTGAGAAAAGATACGCAGTATTTT.

The CDR3 DNA follows: TGTGCCAGCACCCTGGGGGCTAGCGGGGTCACAGATACGCAGTATTTT. Translated, it gives CASTLGASGVTDTQYF. The genes are TRBV28 and TRBJ2-3, with 9 bases fitting TRBD2. Germline V gene data show CDR1 as MDHEN and CDR2 as SYDVKM. The CDR3 covers 16 residues. J gave up 2 bases and V 7 bases, and 10 bases lay outside the gene matches.

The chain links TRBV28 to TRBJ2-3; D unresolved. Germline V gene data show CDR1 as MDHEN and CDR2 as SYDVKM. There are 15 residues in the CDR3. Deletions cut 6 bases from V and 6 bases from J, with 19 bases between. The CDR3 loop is CASRLNSYGLDTQYF. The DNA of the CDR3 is TGTGCCAGCAGACTCAACTCGTACGGGTTGGATACGCAGTATTTT.

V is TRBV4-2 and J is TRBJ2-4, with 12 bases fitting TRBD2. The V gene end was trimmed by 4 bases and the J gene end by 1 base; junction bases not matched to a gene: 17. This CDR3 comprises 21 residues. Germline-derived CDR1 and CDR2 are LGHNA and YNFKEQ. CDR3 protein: CASSPPGTSGPLLGAKNIQYF. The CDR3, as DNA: TGTGCCAGCAGCCCACCCGGGACTAGCGGGCCCTTACTCGGGGCCAAAAACATTCAGTACTTC.

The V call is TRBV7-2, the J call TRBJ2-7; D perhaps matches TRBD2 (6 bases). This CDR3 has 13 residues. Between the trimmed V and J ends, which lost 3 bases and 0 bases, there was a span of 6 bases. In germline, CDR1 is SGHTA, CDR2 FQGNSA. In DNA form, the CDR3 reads TGTGCCAGCAGCTTCGGGAGCTCCTACGAGCAGTACTTC. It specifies CASSFGSSYEQYF.

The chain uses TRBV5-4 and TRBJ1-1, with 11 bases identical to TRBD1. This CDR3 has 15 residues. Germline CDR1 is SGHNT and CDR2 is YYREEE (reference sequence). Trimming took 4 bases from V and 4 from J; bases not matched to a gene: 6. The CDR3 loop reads CASSRIGQGATEAFF. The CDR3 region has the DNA TGTGCCAGCAGCCGCATTGGACAGGGGGCCACTGAAGCTTTCTTT.

CDR3 sequence: CSVGGLGSDTQYF. The CDR3 nucleotides read TGCAGCGTTGGGGGACTAGGGTCGGATACGCAGTATTTT. The V and J genes are TRBV29-1 and TRBJ2-3, with 8 bases aligning to TRBD2. The V segment lost 4 bases and the J segment 6 bases; nucleotides outside the gene matches: 6. The germline gives CDR1 SQVTM, CDR2 ANQGSEA. The CDR3 is 13 residues long.

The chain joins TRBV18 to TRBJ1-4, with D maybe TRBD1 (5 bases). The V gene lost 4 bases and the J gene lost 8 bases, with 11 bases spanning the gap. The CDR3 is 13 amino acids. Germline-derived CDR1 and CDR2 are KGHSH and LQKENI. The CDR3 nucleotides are TGTGCCAGCTCACAGGGGCCCTGGGAAAAACTGTTTTTT. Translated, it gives CASSQGPWEKLFF.

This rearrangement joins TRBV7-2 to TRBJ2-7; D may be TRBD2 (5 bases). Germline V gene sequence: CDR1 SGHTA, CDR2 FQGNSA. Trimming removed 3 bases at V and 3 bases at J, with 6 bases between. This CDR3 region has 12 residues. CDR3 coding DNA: TGTGCCAGCAGCTTTGACTACTACGAGCAGTACTTC. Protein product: CASSFDYYEQYF.

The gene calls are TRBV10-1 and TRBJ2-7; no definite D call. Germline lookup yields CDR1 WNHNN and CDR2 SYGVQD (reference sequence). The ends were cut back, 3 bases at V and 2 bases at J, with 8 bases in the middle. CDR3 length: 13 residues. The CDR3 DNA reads TGCGCCAGCAGTGATGGCGGCCCCTACGAGCAGTACTTC. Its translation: CASSDGGPYEQYF.

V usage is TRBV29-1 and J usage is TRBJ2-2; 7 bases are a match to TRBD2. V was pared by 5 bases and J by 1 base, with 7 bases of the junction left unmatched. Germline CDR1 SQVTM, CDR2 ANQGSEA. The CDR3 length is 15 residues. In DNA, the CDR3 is TGCAGCGTTTCCCTTCTAGCGGAGAACACCGGGGAGCTGTTTTTT. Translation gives CSVSLLAENTGELFF.

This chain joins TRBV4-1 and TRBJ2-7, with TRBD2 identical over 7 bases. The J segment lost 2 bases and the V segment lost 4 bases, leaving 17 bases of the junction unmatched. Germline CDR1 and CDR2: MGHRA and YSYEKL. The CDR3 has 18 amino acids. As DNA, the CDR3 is TGCGCCAGCAGCCCTCAACTACTAGCGACGCCACAACCCTACGAGCAGTACTTC. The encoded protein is CASSPQLLATPQPYEQYF.

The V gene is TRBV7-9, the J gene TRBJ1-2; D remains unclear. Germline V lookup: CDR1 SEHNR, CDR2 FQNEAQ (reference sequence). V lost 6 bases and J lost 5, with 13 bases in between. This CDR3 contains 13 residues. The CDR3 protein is CASSQGGRYGYTF. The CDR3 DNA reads TGTGCCAGCAGTCAAGGAGGGAGGTATGGCTACACCTTC.

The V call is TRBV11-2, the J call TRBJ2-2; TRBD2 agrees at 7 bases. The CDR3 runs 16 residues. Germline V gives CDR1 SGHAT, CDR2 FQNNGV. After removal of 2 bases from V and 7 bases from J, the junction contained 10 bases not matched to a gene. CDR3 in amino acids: CASSLRLAGKSGELFF. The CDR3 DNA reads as TGTGCCAGCAGCTTAAGACTAGCCGGTAAAAGCGGGGAGCTGTTTTTT.

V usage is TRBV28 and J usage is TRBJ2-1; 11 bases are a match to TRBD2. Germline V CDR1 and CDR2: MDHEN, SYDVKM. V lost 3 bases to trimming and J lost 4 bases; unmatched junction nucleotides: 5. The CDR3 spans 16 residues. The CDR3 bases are TGTGCCAGCAGTTTTCAAGGGACTAGCGGTTACAATGAGCAGTTCTTC. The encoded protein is CASSFQGTSGYNEQFF. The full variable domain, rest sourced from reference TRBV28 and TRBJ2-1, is DVKVTQSSRYLVKRTGEKVFLECVQDMDHENMFWYRQDPGLGLRLIYFSYDVKMKEKGDIPEGYSVSREKKERFSLILESASTNQTSMYLCASSFQGTSGYNEQFFGPGTRLTVL.